Detailed here is one T cell receptor (beta chain). The sample belongs to a study of blood T cell repertoires in COVID-19. Across the study: COVID-19 samples, acute and convalescent, were from the United States, Italy and Spain. From T cells, B-cell-depleted T cells, or PBMCs came the material, which was cDNA or gDNA.

Authors' processing steps: Scientists estimated how many nucleated cells there were by amplifying reference gene primers. The repertoire was sequenced with immunoSEQ multiplex PCR; TCRdb's copy has only in-frame clones and lacks some. The V and J calls and clone size were taken over from that table, and D and trimming were inferred from the DNA. The data contain around 230,000 clones, less than 90% of them seen just once; the ten biggest clones take up around 2.6%. CDR1 and CDR2 from the germline V gene are KGHSH and LQKENI. V gave up 1 base and J gave up 5 bases, with 14 bases separating them. The CDR3 loop spans 16 amino acids.

The specimen was peripheral blood. The receptor was derived from a woman in her seventies with active or convalescent COVID-19. This sequence joins TRBV18 and TRBJ1-4; no definite D call. This chain's CDR3 is CASSPQESGINEKLFF. The CDR3 DNA follows: TGTGCCAGCTCACCACAGGAATCGGGGATAAATGAAAAACTGTTTTTT. Variable domain in full (rest from reference TRBV18 and TRBJ1-4): NAGVMQNPRHLVRRRGQEARLRCSPMKGHSHVYWYRQLPEEGLKFMVYLQKENIIDESGMPKERFSAEFPKEGPSILRIQQVVRGDSAAYFCASSPQESGINEKLFFGSGTQLSVL.